These T cell receptor beta chains were read from a single sample in a study of OX40 agonist ivuxolimab in advanced cancers. Libraries were prepared by immunoSEQ multiplex PCR; TCRdb keeps only in-frame clonotypes and omits some of them. The table has around 62,000 clones, 65% to 90% seen once. The sequencing used CD4+ or CD8+ T cells sorted from blood, collected in a trial of the OX40 agonist ivuxolimab. The receptor set was obtained from an adult with an advanced solid tumor such as melanoma, head and neck, liver or kidney cancer. CDR3s include the opening cysteine and the closing phenylalanine or tryptophan. A D gene is named only where the DNA matches it firmly. Clone size is not always given. Where it is, it says once, few, many or a class for expanded clones.

v_call	d_call	j_call	clone_size	cdr3_aa	cdr3_nt
TRBV30	NA	TRBJ2-7	NA	CAWDTQGFAYEQYF	TGTGCCTGGGACACGCAGGGATTTGCCTACGAGCAGTACTTC
TRBV14	NA	TRBJ2-3	NA	CASSQAGTDTQYF	TGTGCCAGCAGCCAAGCTGGCACAGATACGCAGTATTTT
TRBV7-2	NA	TRBJ2-7	NA	CASSQTPDGLYEQYF	TGTGCCAGCAGCCAAACCCCCGACGGATTATACGAGCAGTACTTC
TRBV9	NA	TRBJ2-1	NA	CASSYGQGGVNEQFF	TGTGCCAGCAGCTACGGACAGGGAGGGGTCAATGAGCAGTTCTTC
TRBV5-6	NA	TRBJ2-5	NA	CASSAGAAGTDQETQYF	TGTGCCAGCAGCGCGGGGGCGGCCGGGACGGACCAAGAGACCCAGTACTTC
TRBV7-2	TRBD2	TRBJ2-2	NA	CASSPPGLAAGELFF	TGTGCCAGCAGCCCACCCGGACTAGCTGCCGGGGAGCTGTTTTTT
TRBV29-1	NA	TRBJ2-3	NA	CSVVGQVEVTDTQYF	TGCAGCGTTGTTGGGCAGGTTGAAGTCACAGATACGCAGTATTTT
TRBV7-9	NA	TRBJ2-7	NA	CASSLVGYEQYF	TGTGCCAGCAGCTTAGTCGGCTACGAGCAGTACTTC
TRBV11-2	NA	TRBJ2-7	once	CASSRGGDEQYF	TGTGCCAGCAGCCGTGGGGGCGACGAGCAGTACTTC
TRBV6-1	TRBD1	TRBJ2-7	NA	CASSLRTGSSYEQYF	TGTGCCAGCAGTCTAAGGACAGGGTCTTCCTACGAGCAGTACTTC
TRBV21-1	NA	TRBJ1-1	once	CAKTQQLNTEAFF	TGTGCCAAGACCCAACAGCTGAACACTGAAGCTTTCTTT
TRBV27	TRBD1	TRBJ1-1	NA	CASKTGANTEAFF	TGTGCCAGTAAGACAGGGGCGAACACTGAAGCTTTCTTT
TRBV5-1	NA	TRBJ2-2	few	CASSLAGANTGELFF	TGCGCCAGCAGCTTGGCAGGGGCTAACACCGGGGAGCTGTTTTTT
TRBV5-6	TRBD1	TRBJ1-2	NA	CASSQDRGYYGYTF	TGTGCCAGCAGCCAGGACAGGGGATACTATGGCTACACCTTC
TRBV7-9	NA	TRBJ1-1	NA	CASSPRQTDTEAFF	TGTGCCAGCAGCCCACGGCAGACGGACACTGAAGCTTTCTTT
TRBV6-4	TRBD2	TRBJ2-3	NA	CASSDSTSGFTDTQYF	TGTGCCAGCAGTGACTCGACTAGCGGGTTCACAGATACGCAGTATTTT
TRBV4-3	TRBD2	TRBJ2-7	NA	CASSPGLAGAYEQYF	TGCGCCAGCAGCCCAGGACTAGCGGGAGCCTACGAGCAGTACTTC
TRBV5-1	NA	TRBJ2-2	once	CASSSDPGTENTGELFF	TGCGCCAGCAGCTCTGACCCGGGAACAGAAAACACCGGGGAGCTGTTTTTT
TRBV10-3	TRBD2	TRBJ2-3	NA	CAISEGLAGGTDTQYF	TGTGCCATCAGTGAGGGACTAGCGGGAGGCACAGATACGCAGTATTTT
TRBV10-2	TRBD2	TRBJ2-4	NA	CASRLTSEEDIQYF	TGCGCCAGCAGATTAACTAGCGAGGAGGACATTCAGTACTTC
TRBV29-1	NA	TRBJ2-7	NA	CSAQGLFGEQYF	TGCAGCGCCCAGGGACTTTTCGGCGAGCAGTACTTC
TRBV10-3	NA	TRBJ2-2	NA	CAISWDPANTGELFF	TGTGCCATCAGTTGGGACCCGGCGAACACCGGGGAGCTGTTTTTT
TRBV6-1	NA	TRBJ2-2	once	CASSEAGAGELFF	TGTGCCAGCAGTGAAGCAGGGGCCGGGGAGCTGTTTTTT
TRBV11-3	TRBD2	TRBJ2-5	NA	CASSFGAGPQETQYF	TGTGCCAGCAGCTTCGGAGCGGGACCTCAAGAGACCCAGTACTTC
TRBV11-3	NA	TRBJ2-4	NA	CASSLESDITGKNIQYF	TGTGCCAGCAGCTTAGAGTCAGATATCACGGGGAAAAACATTCAGTACTTC
TRBV9	NA	TRBJ2-2	NA	CASSVNQVTGELFF	TGTGCCAGCAGCGTAAATCAAGTCACCGGGGAGCTGTTTTTT
TRBV6-4	NA	TRBJ2-1	NA	CASSDSAGPYNEQFF	TGTGCCAGCAGTGACTCGGCAGGGCCCTACAATGAGCAGTTCTTC
TRBV11-2	NA	TRBJ1-1	NA	CASSLVRNTEAFF	TGTGCCAGCAGCTTGGTGAGGAACACTGAAGCTTTCTTT
TRBV19	TRBD1	TRBJ2-3	NA	CASSRQGATDTQYF	TGTGCCAGTAGTCGGCAGGGGGCTACAGATACGCAGTATTTT
TRBV7-2	NA	TRBJ1-3	NA	CASSLRISSGNTIYF	TGTGCCAGCAGCTTACGAATCAGCTCTGGAAACACCATATATTTT
TRBV19	NA	TRBJ2-4	NA	CASSMWGENNIQYF	TGTGCCAGTAGTATGTGGGGGGAGAACAACATTCAGTACTTC
TRBV15	NA	TRBJ2-5	NA	CASGRDQETQYF	TGTGCCTCTGGGCGGGACCAAGAGACCCAGTACTTC
TRBV5-1	TRBD1	TRBJ1-4	NA	CASTTQGANEKLFF	TGCGCCAGCACGACCCAGGGGGCGAATGAAAAACTGTTTTTT
TRBV19	NA	TRBJ2-5	NA	CASSMAYQETQYF	TGTGCCAGTAGTATGGCGTACCAAGAGACCCAGTACTTC
TRBV5-8	TRBD1	TRBJ2-7	once	CASSRDRVGEQYF	TGTGCCAGCAGCCGGGACAGGGTCGGCGAGCAGTACTTC
TRBV10-3	NA	TRBJ2-5	NA	CAISEPGDQETQYF	TGTGCCATCAGTGAACCAGGGGATCAAGAGACCCAGTACTTC
TRBV27	TRBD2	TRBJ2-3	NA	CASSWGGSSDTQYF	TGTGCCAGCAGCTGGGGCGGGAGTTCAGATACGCAGTATTTT
TRBV7-3	TRBD2	TRBJ2-5	NA	CASSLRPAGGQETQYF	TGTGCCAGCAGCTTAAGACCAGCGGGAGGTCAAGAGACCCAGTACTTC
TRBV21-1	NA	TRBJ1-2	few	CATSGTAANYGYTF	TGTGCCACCTCCGGGACAGCCGCTAACTATGGCTACACCTTC
TRBV19	TRBD1	TRBJ2-2	NA	CASSLTSTGGSGELFF	TGTGCCAGTAGTCTAACGTCGACAGGGGGCTCCGGGGAGCTGTTTTTT
TRBV6-1	TRBD1	TRBJ2-5	once	CASRQGGRETQYF	TGTGCCAGCAGACAGGGGGGAAGAGAGACCCAGTACTTC
TRBV7-2	TRBD2	TRBJ2-3	NA	CASSQTSGSTDTQYF	TGTGCCAGCAGCCAAACTAGCGGGAGCACAGATACGCAGTATTTT
TRBV4-3	NA	TRBJ1-5	once	CASSQDSGSNQPQHF	TGCGCCAGCAGCCAAGATAGTGGTAGCAATCAGCCCCAGCATTTT
TRBV5-6	NA	TRBJ1-2	NA	CASSFWGGHGYTF	TGTGCCAGCAGCTTTTGGGGGGGCCATGGCTACACCTTC
TRBV7-9	NA	TRBJ2-1	NA	CASTPSSSYNEQFF	TGTGCCAGCACCCCTTCGAGCTCCTACAATGAGCAGTTCTTC
TRBV7-2	NA	TRBJ2-3	NA	CASSFLRSTDTQYF	TGTGCCAGCAGCTTTCTCCGGAGCACAGATACGCAGTATTTT
TRBV7-2	NA	TRBJ2-7	NA	CASRDHQPPYEQYF	TGTGCCAGCAGGGACCACCAGCCACCCTACGAGCAGTACTTC
TRBV6-5	NA	TRBJ2-2	few	CASSQSWGTGELFF	TGTGCCAGCAGTCAGAGCTGGGGCACCGGGGAGCTGTTTTTT
TRBV7-2	TRBD2	TRBJ2-4	NA	CASSLTTGGGVDIQYF	TGTGCCAGCAGCTTAACGACGGGAGGGGGTGTGGACATTCAGTACTTC
TRBV6-5	NA	TRBJ1-5	NA	CASSPRGVGNQPQHF	TGTGCCAGCAGTCCTCGGGGTGTTGGCAATCAGCCCCAGCATTTT
TRBV28	NA	TRBJ2-3	NA	CASSGTNQDTQYF	TGTGCCAGCAGTGGGACCAACCAAGATACGCAGTATTTT
TRBV4-3	NA	TRBJ1-3	NA	CASSPSLESAGNTIYF	TGCGCCAGCAGCCCTTCTTTGGAAAGCGCGGGTAACACCATATATTTT
TRBV6-1	TRBD1	TRBJ2-7	few	CASSATTGSYEQYF	TGTGCCAGCAGTGCCACGACAGGGTCCTACGAGCAGTACTTC
TRBV10-1	NA	TRBJ2-3	NA	CASSLQRNTDTQYF	TGCGCCAGCAGTCTCCAGCGTAATACAGATACGCAGTATTTT
TRBV16	TRBD1	TRBJ2-5	NA	CASSRGQAGETQYF	TGTGCCAGCAGCCGGGGACAGGCGGGAGAGACCCAGTACTTC